Presented here are 29 T cell receptor beta chains from one specimen sequenced in a study of shared clonotypes between healthy human individuals. Sequenced by immunoSEQ multiplex PCR; TCRdb stores in-frame clones only, minus some. The sample carries 2 million or so clones, about 95% recorded once. Naive-designated CD8 cells lacked CD45RO, were positively enriched for CCR7, and omitted terminally differentiated effector memory CD45RA+ cells. Sequenced material: naive CD8+ T cells sorted from blood. The receptor set was obtained from a man aged 18 to 35 in good health.

This clone was recorded only once. The rearrangement links TRBV9 to TRBJ2-1, with 13 positions matching TRBD2. Germline CDR1 reads SGDLS; CDR2 reads YYNGEE. CDR3 length: 15 amino acids. The V and J ends lost 3 bases and 9 bases, in that order; junction bases with no gene match: 6. The CDR3 region has the DNA TGTGCCAGCAGCGGCACTAGCGGGGGGGCGGGTGAGCAGTTCTTC. This translates into CASSGTSGGAGEQFF.

The V and J genes are TRBV2 and TRBJ1-2, with a tentative D call TRBD1 (6 bases). The CDR3 spans 15 residues. Germline CDR1 and CDR2: SNHLY and FYNNEI. The V end was cut by 8 bases, the J end by 3 bases, with 19 bases between. CDR3 in amino acids: CASVSWQGQDYGYTF. The CDR3 DNA is TGTGCCAGCGTCTCCTGGCAGGGACAAGACTATGGCTACACCTTC.

This chain connects TRBV5-4 to TRBJ2-1; D is possibly TRBD1 or TRBD2 (5 bases each). The CDR3 covers 13 residues. V lost 0 bases to trimming and J lost 8 bases, with 9 bases between them. Looked up from germline, CDR1 is SGHNT and CDR2 is YYREEE (reference sequence). CDR3 loop: CASSLGWGYEQFF. As DNA, the CDR3 is TGTGCCAGCAGCTTGGGCTGGGGGTATGAGCAGTTCTTC.

This chain links TRBV7-8 with TRBJ1-1; no definite D call. CDR1 is SGHVS and CDR2 is FQNEAQ in the germline V gene. CDR3 length equals 15 residues. Between the trimmed V and J ends, which lost 5 bases and 0 bases, there was a span of 13 bases. CDR3 DNA sequence: TGTGCCAGCAGCCCCCCGGGGATGGTGAACACTGAAGCTTTCTTT. This gives the protein CASSPPGMVNTEAFF.

This chain connects TRBV6-6 to TRBJ2-2; 7 bases line up with TRBD1. The germline V gene encodes CDR1 MNHNY and CDR2 SVGAGI (reference sequence). The CDR3 extends over 14 amino acids. Losses at the gene ends were 5 bases for V and 1 base for J; bases not matched to a gene: 1. This CDR3 is CASSRQGNTGELFF. The CDR3 DNA reads as TGTGCCAGCAGTCGACAGGGGAACACCGGGGAGCTGTTTTTT.

In its sample, this clone was seen once. V gene TRBV19 combines with J gene TRBJ1-4; D is possibly TRBD1 (6 bases). Germline-derived CDR1 and CDR2 are LNHDA and SQIVND (reference sequence). The CDR3 runs to 15 residues. Deletions cut 6 bases from V and 0 bases from J, with 11 bases between. The DNA for the CDR3 is TGTGCCAGTAGCCTTGGGGGCTCAACTAATGAAAAACTGTTTTTT. Translated, it gives CASSLGGSTNEKLFF.

In DNA, the CDR3 is TGTGCCAGCAGCTCGGGACAGGGGGCCGACGAGCAGTACTTC. This codes for CASSSGQGADEQYF. J is TRBJ2-7 and V is TRBV5-4; 12 bases agree with TRBD1. The CDR3 has 14 amino acids. The V gene's germline CDR1 is SGHNT and CDR2 YYREEE (reference sequence). After removal of 3 bases from V and 5 bases from J, the junction contained 3 bases not matched to a gene.

Remarks on this clone: Other DNA variants within this sample encode the same CDR3. The chain links TRBV6-5 to TRBJ2-7; D gene unclear. In germline, CDR1 is MNHEY, CDR2 SVGAGI. The CDR3 loop spans 15 amino acids. V was cut by 0 bases and J by 0 bases, with 9 bases left in between. The CDR3 loop reads CASSYSSPLSYEQYF. CDR3 nucleotides: TGTGCCAGCAGTTACTCGTCCCCACTCTCCTACGAGCAGTACTTC.

The V call is TRBV5-1, the J call TRBJ2-1; D possibly corresponds to TRBD2 (5 bases). With 2 bases removed from V and 0 bases from J, the gap between germline ends came to 12 bases. The CDR3 consists of 16 residues. The V gene's germline CDR1 is SGHRS and CDR2 YFSETQ. The CDR3 loop reads CASSLWEFSSYNEQFF. The CDR3 region has the DNA TGCGCCAGCAGCTTATGGGAGTTCAGCTCCTACAATGAGCAGTTCTTC.

The chain couples TRBV5-8 to TRBJ2-5; D call uncertain. There are 14 residues in the CDR3. CDR1 SGHTS and CDR2 YDEGEE come from the germline V gene. V gave up 2 bases and J gave up 2 bases, with 10 bases separating them. CDR3: CASSFLGPQETQYF. The CDR3 nucleotides read TGTGCCAGCAGCTTTCTAGGTCCTCAAGAGACCCAGTACTTC.

The J gene is TRBJ2-7, the V gene TRBV9; TRBD1 aligns across 8 bases. V was pared by 4 bases and J by 3 bases, with 6 bases of the junction left unmatched. This CDR3 region has 14 residues. The germline CDR1 and CDR2 sequences are SGDLS and YYNGEE. The CDR3 sequence: CASSPQTGDYEQYF. DNA of the CDR3: TGTGCCAGCAGCCCACAGACAGGGGACTACGAGCAGTACTTC.

In the case of this clone: This specimen includes other DNA sequences encoding the same CDR3. This sequence joins TRBV10-2 and TRBJ2-7; D is unresolved. CDR1 and CDR2 from the germline V gene are WSHSY and SAAADI. The V end was cut by 8 bases, the J end by 3 bases, with 5 bases between. The CDR3 length is 10 residues. Written as DNA, the CDR3 is TGCGCCAGCTCTGACTACGAGCAGTACTTC. The encoded protein is CASSDYEQYF.

V usage is TRBV4-3 and J usage is TRBJ2-1; D may be TRBD1 (6 bases). With 0 bases removed from V and 7 bases from J, the gap between germline ends came to 13 bases. Germline-derived CDR1 and CDR2 are LGHNA and YSLEER. This CDR3 spans 15 amino acids. The CDR3 nucleotides are TGCGCCAGCAGCCAAGATTTGGACAGTTGGAATGAGCAGTTCTTC. Translation gives CASSQDLDSWNEQFF.

The chain recombines TRBV27 with TRBJ2-3, with unresolved D. V was shortened by 8 bases and J by 0 bases, with 12 bases between the two germline ends. In germline, CDR1 is MNHEY, CDR2 SMNVEV (reference sequence). The CDR3 totals 14 residues. This CDR3 reads CASGSRASTDTQYF. The DNA for the CDR3 is TGTGCCAGCGGGTCTAGGGCTAGCACAGATACGCAGTATTTT.

The V gene is TRBV5-1, the J gene TRBJ1-1; 7 bases map to TRBD1. The ends lost 0 bases at V and 5 bases at J; junction bases unmatched: 7. CDR1 SGHRS and CDR2 YFSETQ come from the germline V gene. The CDR3 runs 15 residues. The CDR3 protein is CASSLADRERTEAFF. The CDR3 DNA reads as TGCGCCAGCAGCTTGGCCGACAGGGAGAGAACTGAAGCTTTCTTT.

V gene TRBV11-2 combines with J gene TRBJ2-1; TRBD2 matches 10 bases. J was trimmed by 3 bases and V by 0 bases; bases with no gene match: 2. CDR3 length: 16 amino acids. CDR1 and CDR2 from the germline V gene are SGHAT and FQNNGV. CDR3 amino acids: CASSLDEREGYNEQFF. DNA for the CDR3: TGTGCCAGCAGCTTAGATGAGCGGGAGGGCTACAATGAGCAGTTCTTC.

The CDR3 DNA reads as TGTGCCAGCAGTTTCCGGACAGCCACTGAAGCTTTCTTT. This gives the protein CASSFRTATEAFF. The chain carries TRBV28 and TRBJ1-1; tentatively, D is TRBD1 (6 bases). Germline V gives CDR1 MDHEN, CDR2 SYDVKM. V was shortened by 3 bases and J by 4 bases, with 9 bases between the two germline ends. The CDR3 runs to 13 residues. The full variable domain, completed using reference TRBV28 and TRBJ1-1, is DVKVTQSSRYLVKRTGEKVFLECVQDMDHENMFWYRQDPGLGLRLIYFSYDVKMKEKGDIPEGYSVSREKKERFSLILESASTNQTSMYLCASSFRTATEAFFGQGTRLTVV.

This clone was seen a single time. The chain uses TRBV30 and TRBJ2-7; TRBD1 might be the D (6 bases). V lost 6 bases and J lost 2, with 11 bases in between. The CDR3 runs 12 residues. Germline CDR1 and CDR2: GTSNPN and SVGIG (reference sequence). CDR3 sequence (DNA): TGTGCCTGCAGGACAGTTACCTACGAGCAGTACTTC. This encodes CACRTVTYEQYF.

This chain uses TRBV2 with TRBJ2-1, with D tentatively TRBD2 (6 bases). Germline CDR1 is SNHLY and CDR2 is FYNNEI. The CDR3 extends over 17 amino acids. V gave up 4 bases and J gave up 5 bases, with 21 bases separating them. The DNA for the CDR3 is TGTGCCAGCAGTGCAATTGTAACGGGGGTCATCGACAATGAGCAGTTCTTC. Amino acids: CASSAIVTGVIDNEQFF.

V gene TRBV14 combines with J gene TRBJ2-7; D unresolved. Germline V lookup: CDR1 SGHDN, CDR2 FVKESK. The CDR3 covers 13 residues. With 0 bases removed from V and 9 bases from J, the gap between germline ends came to 12 bases. The CDR3: CASSQDLLTAQYF. The CDR3 DNA reads TGTGCCAGCAGCCAAGATCTTCTAACGGCGCAGTACTTC.

This clone has a single count. The V call is TRBV15, the J call TRBJ2-5, with TRBD2 matching over 9 bases. Germline-derived CDR1 and CDR2 are LNHNV and YYDKDF (reference sequence). V was clipped by 0 bases and J by 4 bases; unmatched bases: 12. The CDR3 is 18 residues long. The CDR3 sequence is CATSRDQVAGDGGETQYF. CDR3 bases: TGTGCCACCAGCAGAGATCAAGTAGCGGGGGATGGTGGAGAGACCCAGTACTTC. Full variable domain (remainder filled in from reference TRBV15 and TRBJ2-5): DAMVIQNPRYQVTQFGKPVTLSCSQTLNHNVMYWYQQKSSQAPKLLFHYYDKDFNNEADTPDNFQSRRPNTSFCFLDIRSPGLGDTAMYLCATSRDQVAGDGGETQYFGPGTRLLVL.

V is TRBV27 and J is TRBJ2-5, with TRBD1 identical over 7 bases. Germline assignment: CDR1 MNHEY and CDR2 SMNVEV (reference sequence). This CDR3 spans 15 amino acids. V gave up 4 bases and J gave up 7 bases; unmatched junction bases: 12. CDR3 coding DNA: TGTGCCAGCAGTTCGGGACAGCAAAACCTCGGGACCCAGTACTTC. This gives the protein CASSSGQQNLGTQYF.

The chain couples TRBV27 to TRBJ2-1; D not resolved. This CDR3 region has 16 residues. Germline V gene data show CDR1 as MNHEY and CDR2 as SMNVEV (reference sequence). V was trimmed by 0 bases and J by 6 bases, leaving 15 bases between them. This chain's CDR3 is CASSLSDPGFPNEQFF. The CDR3 bases are TGTGCCAGCAGTTTATCGGATCCCGGATTTCCCAATGAGCAGTTCTTC.

J is TRBJ2-5 and V is TRBV21-1. TRBV21-1 is labeled a pseudogene. The CDR3 is made up of 15 amino acids. The DNA of the CDR3 is TGTGCCAGCAGCGGACGACCTGACAGGTGGGGGGCCCAGTACTTC. This gives the protein CASSGRPDRWGAQYF.

The chain uses TRBV28 and TRBJ2-5; 10 bases map to TRBD1. Germline CDR1 MDHEN, CDR2 SYDVKM. V shed 5 bases and J 1 base; nucleotides not matched to a gene: 7. CDR3 length: 16 residues. CDR3 in DNA: TGTGCCAGCAGTGGCCGGGACAGGGGCCTCCAAGAGACCCAGTACTTC. Its protein is CASSGRDRGLQETQYF.

The V gene is TRBV7-8, the J gene TRBJ2-3; 10 positions match TRBD1. The CDR3 contains 15 residues. Germline V gene data show CDR1 as SGHVS and CDR2 as FQNEAQ. J was trimmed by 6 bases and V by 5 bases; bases with no gene match: 8. This chain's CDR3 is CASSVSTGGDDTQYF. CDR3 coding DNA: TGTGCCAGCAGCGTATCGACAGGGGGCGACGATACGCAGTATTTT.

J is TRBJ2-7 and V is TRBV10-3; 9 bases fit TRBD1. This CDR3 has 19 amino acids. Unmatched junction bases numbered 23, after V lost 11 bases and J lost 0 bases. From germline, CDR1 is ENHRY and CDR2 SYGVKD. The CDR3 is CAVMGLRGTGNTYSYEQYF. CDR3 DNA: TGTGCCGTCATGGGCCTCAGGGGGACAGGGAACACTTACTCCTACGAGCAGTACTTC.

This chain connects TRBV6-5 to TRBJ2-5, with a weak D call TRBD2 (7 bases). Trimming left V 2 bases short and J 0 bases short, with 10 bases between. CDR1 and CDR2 (germline): MNHEY, SVGAGI. There are 15 residues in the CDR3. CDR3 nucleotides: TGTGCCAGCAGTTACGGGGGGGCTTACCAAGAGACCCAGTACTTC. Protein product: CASSYGGAYQETQYF.

The chain uses TRBV2 and TRBJ1-1, with 7 bases fitting TRBD1. CDR1 and CDR2 from the germline V gene are SNHLY and FYNNEI. The CDR3 covers 14 residues. After removal of 6 bases from V and 2 bases from J, the junction contained 6 bases not matched to a gene. The CDR3 DNA reads as TGTGCCAGCAGCCCCTGGACAGGAAACACTGAAGCTTTCTTT. Encoded protein: CASSPWTGNTEAFF. Combining the CDR3 with reference TRBV2 and TRBJ1-1 gives the whole variable domain EPEVTQTPSHQVTQMGQEVILRCVPISNHLYFYWYRQILGQKVEFLVSFYNNEISEKSEIFDDQFSVERPDGSNFTLKIRSTKLEDSAMYFCASSPWTGNTEAFFGQGTRLTVV.